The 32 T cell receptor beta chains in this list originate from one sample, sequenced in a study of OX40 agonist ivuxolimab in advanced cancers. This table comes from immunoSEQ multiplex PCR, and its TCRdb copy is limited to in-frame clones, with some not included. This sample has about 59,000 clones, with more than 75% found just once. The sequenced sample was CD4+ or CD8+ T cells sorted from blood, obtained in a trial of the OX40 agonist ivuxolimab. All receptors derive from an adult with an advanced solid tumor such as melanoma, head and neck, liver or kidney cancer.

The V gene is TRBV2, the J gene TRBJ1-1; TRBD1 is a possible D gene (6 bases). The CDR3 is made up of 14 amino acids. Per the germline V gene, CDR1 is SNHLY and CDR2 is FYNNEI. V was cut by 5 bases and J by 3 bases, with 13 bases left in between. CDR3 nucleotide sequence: TGTGCCAGCAGTTCGGAGGGGGGGGACACTGAAGCTTTCTTT. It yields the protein CASSSEGGDTEAFF. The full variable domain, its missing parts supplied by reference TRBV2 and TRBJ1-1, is EPEVTQTPSHQVTQMGQEVILRCVPISNHLYFYWYRQILGQKVEFLVSFYNNEISEKSEIFDDQFSVERPDGSNFTLKIRSTKLEDSAMYFCASSSEGGDTEAFFGQGTRLTVV.

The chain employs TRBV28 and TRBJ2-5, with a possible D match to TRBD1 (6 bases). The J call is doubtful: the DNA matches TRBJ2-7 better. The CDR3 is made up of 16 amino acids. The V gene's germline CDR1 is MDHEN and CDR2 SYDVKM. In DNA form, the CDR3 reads TGTGCCAGCAGCACCCCGGGGACACCTACCTCCTACGAGCAGTACTTC. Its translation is CASSTPGTPTSYEQYF.

This CDR3 reads CASSAVGGPYNEQFF. CDR3 in DNA: TGTGCCAGCAGTGCTGTGGGAGGGCCCTACAATGAGCAGTTCTTC. V gene TRBV2 combines with J gene TRBJ2-1; TRBD2 matches 7 bases. V lost 4 bases to trimming and J lost 2 bases; unmatched junction nucleotides: 5. The CDR3 length is 15 residues. Germline V lookup: CDR1 SNHLY, CDR2 FYNNEI.

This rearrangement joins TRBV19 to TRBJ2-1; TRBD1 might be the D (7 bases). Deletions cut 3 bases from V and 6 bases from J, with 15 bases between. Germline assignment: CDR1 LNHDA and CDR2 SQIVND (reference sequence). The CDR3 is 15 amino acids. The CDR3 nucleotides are TGTGCCAGTAGTATGGAGGGGGCGAGGGGCAATGAGCAGTTCTTC. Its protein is CASSMEGARGNEQFF.

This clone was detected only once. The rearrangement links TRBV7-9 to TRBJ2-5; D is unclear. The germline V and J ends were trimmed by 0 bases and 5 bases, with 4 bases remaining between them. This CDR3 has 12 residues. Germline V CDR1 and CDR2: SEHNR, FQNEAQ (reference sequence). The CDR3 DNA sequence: TGTGCCAGCAGCTTAGCGGTGGAGACCCAGTACTTC. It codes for CASSLAVETQYF.

The CDR3 sequence: CASSFLGSGEQYF. CDR3 DNA: TGTGCCAGCAGTTTTCTTGGGTCTGGTGAGCAGTACTTC. The chain couples TRBV27 to TRBJ2-7; D remains ambiguous. CDR1 is MNHEY and CDR2 is SMNVEV in the germline V gene (reference sequence). The CDR3 consists of 13 residues. V lost 3 bases to trimming and J lost 7 bases, with 13 bases between them.

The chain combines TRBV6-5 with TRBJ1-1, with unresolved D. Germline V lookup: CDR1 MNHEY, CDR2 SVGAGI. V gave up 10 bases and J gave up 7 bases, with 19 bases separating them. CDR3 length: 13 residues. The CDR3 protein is CATSGPWVGEAFF. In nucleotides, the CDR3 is TGTGCCACGTCGGGCCCCTGGGTGGGTGAAGCTTTCTTT.

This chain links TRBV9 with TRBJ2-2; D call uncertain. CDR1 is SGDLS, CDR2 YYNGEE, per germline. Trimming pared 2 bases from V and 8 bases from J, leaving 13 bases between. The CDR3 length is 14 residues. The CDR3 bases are TGTGCCAGCAGCGTCAACCCAGTGGGGGGGGAGCTGTTTTTT. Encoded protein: CASSVNPVGGELFF. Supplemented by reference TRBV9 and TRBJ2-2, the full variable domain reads DSGVTQTPKHLITATGQRVTLRCSPRSGDLSVYWYQQSLDQGLQFLIQYYNGEERAKGNILERFSAQQFPDLHSELNLSSLELGDSALYFCASSVNPVGGELFFGEGSRLTVL.

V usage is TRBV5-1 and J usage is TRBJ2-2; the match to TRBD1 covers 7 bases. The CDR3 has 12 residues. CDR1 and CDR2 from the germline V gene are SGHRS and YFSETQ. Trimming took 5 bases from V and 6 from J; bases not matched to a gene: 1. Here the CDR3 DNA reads TGCGCCAGCAGGACAGGGTCCGGGGAGCTGTTTTTT. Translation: CASRTGSGELFF.

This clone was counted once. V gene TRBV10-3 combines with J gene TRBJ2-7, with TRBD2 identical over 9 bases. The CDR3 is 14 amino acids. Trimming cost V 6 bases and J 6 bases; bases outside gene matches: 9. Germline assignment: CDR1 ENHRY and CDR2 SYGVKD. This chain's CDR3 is CAIRRTSESGEQYF. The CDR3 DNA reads TGTGCCATCAGGCGGACTAGCGAATCGGGCGAGCAGTACTTC.

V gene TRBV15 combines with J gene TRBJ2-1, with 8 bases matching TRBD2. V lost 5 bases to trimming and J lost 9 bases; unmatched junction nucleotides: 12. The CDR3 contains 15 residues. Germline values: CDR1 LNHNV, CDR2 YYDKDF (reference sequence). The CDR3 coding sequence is TGTGCCACCAGCCGCCGGGGTAGCGGGATGGTTGAGCAGTTCTTC. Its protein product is CATSRRGSGMVEQFF.

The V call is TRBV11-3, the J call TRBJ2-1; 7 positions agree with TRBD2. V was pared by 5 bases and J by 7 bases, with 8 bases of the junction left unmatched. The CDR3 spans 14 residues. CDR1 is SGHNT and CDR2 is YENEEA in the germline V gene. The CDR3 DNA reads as TGTGCCAGCAGCCACGGGGGGTCAAGTAATGAGCAGTTCTTC. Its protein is CASSHGGSSNEQFF.

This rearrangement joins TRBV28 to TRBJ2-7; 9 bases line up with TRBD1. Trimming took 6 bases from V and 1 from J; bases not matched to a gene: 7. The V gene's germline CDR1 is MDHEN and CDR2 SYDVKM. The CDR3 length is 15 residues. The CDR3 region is CASRKQGAGSYEQYF. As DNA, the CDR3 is TGTGCCAGCAGAAAACAGGGGGCAGGGTCCTACGAGCAGTACTTC.

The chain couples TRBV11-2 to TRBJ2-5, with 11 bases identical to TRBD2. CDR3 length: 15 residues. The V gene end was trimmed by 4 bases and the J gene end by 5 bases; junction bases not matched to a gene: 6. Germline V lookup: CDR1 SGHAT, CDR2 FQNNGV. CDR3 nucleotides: TGTGCCAGCAGCTCGACTAGCGGGGCAAGGGAGACCCAGTACTTC. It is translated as CASSSTSGARETQYF.

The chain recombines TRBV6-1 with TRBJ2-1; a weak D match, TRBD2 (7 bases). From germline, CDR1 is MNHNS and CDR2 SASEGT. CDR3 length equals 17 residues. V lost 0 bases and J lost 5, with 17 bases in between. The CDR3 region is CASSEAQRGAYNNEQFF. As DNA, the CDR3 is TGTGCCAGCAGTGAAGCGCAACGGGGGGCATATAACAATGAGCAGTTCTTC.

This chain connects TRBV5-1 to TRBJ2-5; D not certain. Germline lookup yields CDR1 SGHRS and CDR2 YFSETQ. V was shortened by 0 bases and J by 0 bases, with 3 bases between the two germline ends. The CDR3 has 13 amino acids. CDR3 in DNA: TGCGCCAGCAGCTTGGACGACCAAGAGACCCAGTACTTC. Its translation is CASSLDDQETQYF.

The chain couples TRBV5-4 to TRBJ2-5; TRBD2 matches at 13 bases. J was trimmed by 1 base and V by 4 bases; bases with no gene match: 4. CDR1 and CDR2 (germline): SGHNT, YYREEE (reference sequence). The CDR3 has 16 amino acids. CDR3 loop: CASSARLAGGQETQYF. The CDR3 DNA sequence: TGTGCCAGCAGCGCAAGACTAGCGGGGGGCCAAGAGACCCAGTACTTC.

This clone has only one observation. This CDR3 is CASSLAVARLGPETQYF. DNA for the CDR3: TGCGCCAGCAGCTTGGCCGTTGCCCGACTAGGTCCAGAGACCCAGTACTTC. The chain carries TRBV5-1 and TRBJ2-5; possibly TRBD2 for D (6 bases). With 0 bases removed from V and 4 bases from J, the gap between germline ends came to 19 bases. There are 17 residues in the CDR3. Germline V gene data show CDR1 as SGHRS and CDR2 as YFSETQ.

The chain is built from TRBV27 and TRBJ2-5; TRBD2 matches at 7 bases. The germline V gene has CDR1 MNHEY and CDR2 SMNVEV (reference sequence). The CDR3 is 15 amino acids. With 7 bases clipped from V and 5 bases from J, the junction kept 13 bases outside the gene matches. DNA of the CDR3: TGTGCCAGCACTCCGGGGAGGGGAAGGAGGGAGACCCAGTACTTC. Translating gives CASTPGRGRRETQYF.

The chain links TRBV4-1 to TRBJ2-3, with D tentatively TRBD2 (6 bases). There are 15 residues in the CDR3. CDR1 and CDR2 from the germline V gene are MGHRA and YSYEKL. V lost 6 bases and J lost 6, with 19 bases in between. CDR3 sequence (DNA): TGCGCCAGCAGGCAACCGGCAGGGAGGACGGATACGCAGTATTTT. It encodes CASRQPAGRTDTQYF.

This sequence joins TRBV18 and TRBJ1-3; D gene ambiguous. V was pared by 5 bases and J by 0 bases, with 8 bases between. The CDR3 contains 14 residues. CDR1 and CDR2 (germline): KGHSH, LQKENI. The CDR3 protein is CASSMRTSGNTIYF. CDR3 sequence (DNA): TGTGCCAGCTCAATGCGGACCTCTGGAAACACCATATATTTT. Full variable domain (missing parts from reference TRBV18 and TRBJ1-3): NAGVMQNPRHLVRRRGQEARLRCSPMKGHSHVYWYRQLPEEGLKFMVYLQKENIIDESGMPKERFSAEFPKEGPSILRIQQVVRGDSAAYFCASSMRTSGNTIYFGEGSWLTVV.

The CDR3 nucleotides read TGTGCCAGCAGCGTAGCCCAGGATACTTACAATGAGCAGTTCTTC. Translating gives CASSVAQDTYNEQFF. The rearrangement uses TRBV9 and TRBJ2-1; D remains unclear. CDR1 is SGDLS and CDR2 is YYNGEE in the germline V gene. The V gene lost 0 bases and the J gene lost 4 bases, with 11 bases spanning the gap. The CDR3 runs 15 residues.

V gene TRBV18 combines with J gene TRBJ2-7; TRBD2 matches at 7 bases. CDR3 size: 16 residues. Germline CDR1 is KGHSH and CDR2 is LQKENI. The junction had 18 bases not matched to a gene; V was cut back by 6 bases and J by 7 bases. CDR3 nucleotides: TGTGCCAGCTCGCCCAGCACCGTCGCGGGAGCGGGAGAGCAGTACTTC. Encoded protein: CASSPSTVAGAGEQYF.

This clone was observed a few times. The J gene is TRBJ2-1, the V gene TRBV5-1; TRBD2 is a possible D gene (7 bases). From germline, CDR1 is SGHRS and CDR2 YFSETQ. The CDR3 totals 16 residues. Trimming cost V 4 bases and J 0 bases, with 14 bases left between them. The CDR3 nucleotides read TGCGCCAGCAGCGAGGGCGGGGGCCCCTCCTACAATGAGCAGTTCTTC. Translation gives CASSEGGGPSYNEQFF.

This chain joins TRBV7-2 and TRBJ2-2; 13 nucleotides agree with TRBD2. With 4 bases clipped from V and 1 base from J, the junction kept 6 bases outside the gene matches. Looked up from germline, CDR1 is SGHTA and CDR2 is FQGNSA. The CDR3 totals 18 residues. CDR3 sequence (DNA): TGTGCCAGCAGCTCGCGGACTAGCGGGAGTGGGAACACCGGGGAGCTGTTTTTT. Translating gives CASSSRTSGSGNTGELFF.

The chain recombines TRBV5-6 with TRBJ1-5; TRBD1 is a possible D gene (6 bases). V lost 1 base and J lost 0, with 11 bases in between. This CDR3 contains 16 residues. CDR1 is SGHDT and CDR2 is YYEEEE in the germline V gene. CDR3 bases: TGTGCCAGCAGCTTGAGGACAGATTATAGCAATCAGCCCCAGCATTTT. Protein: CASSLRTDYSNQPQHF. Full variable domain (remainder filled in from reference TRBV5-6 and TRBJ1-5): DAGVTQSPTHLIKTRGQQVTLRCSPKSGHDTVSWYQQALGQGPQFIFQYYEEEERQRGNFPDRFSGHQFPNYSSELNVNALLLGDSALYLCASSLRTDYSNQPQHFGDGTRLSIL.

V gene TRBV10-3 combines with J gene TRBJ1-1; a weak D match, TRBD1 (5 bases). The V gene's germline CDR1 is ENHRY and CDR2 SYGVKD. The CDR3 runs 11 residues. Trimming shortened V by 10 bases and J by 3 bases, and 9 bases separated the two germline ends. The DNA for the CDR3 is TGTGCCAGCCGGGGGGACACTGAAGCTTTCTTT. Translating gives CASRGDTEAFF.

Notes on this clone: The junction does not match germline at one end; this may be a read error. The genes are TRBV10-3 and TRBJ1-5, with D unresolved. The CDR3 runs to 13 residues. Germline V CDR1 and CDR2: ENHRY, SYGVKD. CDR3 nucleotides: TGTGTCATCACGCAACAAGTCAATCAGCCCCAGCATTTT. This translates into CVITQQVNQPQHF.

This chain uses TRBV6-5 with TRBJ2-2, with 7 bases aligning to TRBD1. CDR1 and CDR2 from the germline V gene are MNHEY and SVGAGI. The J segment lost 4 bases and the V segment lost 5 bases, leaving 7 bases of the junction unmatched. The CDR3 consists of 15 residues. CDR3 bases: TGTGCCAGCAGTACCCGGGACAGTGGCACCGGGGAGCTGTTTTTT. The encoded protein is CASSTRDSGTGELFF.

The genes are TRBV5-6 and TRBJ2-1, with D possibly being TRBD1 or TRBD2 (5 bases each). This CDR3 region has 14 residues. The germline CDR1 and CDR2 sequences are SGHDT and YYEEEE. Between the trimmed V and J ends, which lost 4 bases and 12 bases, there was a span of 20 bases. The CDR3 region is CASSPGTVEVRQFF. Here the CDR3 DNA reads TGTGCCAGCAGCCCCGGGACGGTCGAAGTAAGGCAGTTCTTC.

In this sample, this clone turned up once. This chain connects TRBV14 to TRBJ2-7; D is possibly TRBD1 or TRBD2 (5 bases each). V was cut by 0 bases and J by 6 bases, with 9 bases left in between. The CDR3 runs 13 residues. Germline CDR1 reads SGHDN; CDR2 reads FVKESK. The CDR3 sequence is CASSQDWGTEQYF. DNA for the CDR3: TGTGCCAGCAGCCAAGATTGGGGGACCGAGCAGTACTTC.

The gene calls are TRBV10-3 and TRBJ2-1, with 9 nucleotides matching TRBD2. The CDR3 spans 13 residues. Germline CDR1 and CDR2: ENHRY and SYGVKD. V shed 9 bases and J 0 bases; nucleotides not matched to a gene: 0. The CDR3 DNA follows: TGTGCCATAGCGGGGGGCTCCTACAATGAGCAGTTCTTC. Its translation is CAIAGGSYNEQFF.